This is a list of T cell receptor beta chains from one sample in a study of glioma-infiltrating T cells. TCRdb reprocessed the multiplex PCR reads with MiXCR, giving one entry per CDR3 protein. The table has 300,000 to 400,000 distinct CDR3 sequences, approximately 42% seen once. What was sequenced was glioma tissue, nonneoplastic brain tissue, or PBMCs (not recorded which). The receptors were sampled from a human donor with low-grade glioma or glioblastoma, undergoing nonglioma brain surgery, or in good health (not recorded which). The CDR3 runs from the conserved cysteine through the conserved F or W.

j_call v_call cdr3_aa
TRBJ2-3 TRBV18 CASSQAGLAGGPSDTQYF
TRBJ1-1 TRBV15 CATYRGFGSTEAFF
TRBJ2-1 TRBV30 CAWAGGNGQFF
TRBJ2-7 TRBV4-3 CASSQGLAGPYEQYF
TRBJ2-7 TRBV6-5 CASSLALGLAGYEQYF
TRBJ2-1 TRBV19 CASSFGMWNEQFF
TRBJ2-1 TRBV20-1 CSASRREGSGNEQLF
TRBJ2-3 TRBV2 CASKGQGADTQYF
TRBJ1-1 TRBV6-2/TRBV6-3 CASSYPGTGTPEAFF
TRBJ1-1 TRBV4-3 CASSQDQTGLTTEAFF
TRBJ2-5 TRBV7-2 CASSFGGGGGETQYF
TRBJ1-5 TRBV6-2/TRBV6-3 CASSYLQGYQPQHF
TRBJ1-5 TRBV10-3 CASGQGGSIGNQPQHF
TRBJ1-2 TRBV28 CASSLFQDGHYTF
TRBJ2-3 TRBV15 CATSIRASTDTQYF
TRBJ2-2 TRBV7-8 CASWPGRLNTGELFF
TRBJ2-4 TRBV6-9 CASSYSGIPKNIQYF
TRBJ2-5 TRBV3-1 CASSQDPFQETQYF
TRBJ1-4 TRBV2 CASSLYSFSNEKLFF
TRBJ1-1 TRBV6-2/TRBV6-3 CASSYSTTPLNTEAFF
TRBJ1-5 TRBV20-1 CSVLSNQPQHF
TRBJ1-5 TRBV24-1 CATNAWDSPHRNQPQHF
TRBJ1-1 TRBV4-2 CASSHLAGGATKAFF
TRBJ2-2 TRBV7-2 CASSTRGGIDTGEPFF
TRBJ2-5 TRBV18 CASSQGGTGAFETQYF
TRBJ2-3 TRBV7-2 CASSLDRDTRGTQYF